One sample yielded the 14 T cell receptor beta chains listed below, sequenced in a study of shared T cell receptors in the human thymus. Libraries were prepared by immunoSEQ multiplex PCR; TCRdb keeps only in-frame clonotypes and omits some of them. The sample holds 700,000 to 750,000 clones; approximately 85% are singletons and the top ten take more than 0.008%. In addition, the sample was reused for a study of human thymus T cells.

The material sequenced was thymocytes. These receptors all come from a girl under three years old with a congenital heart defect.

V and J are TRBV5-1 and TRBJ1-1; 8 nucleotides agree with TRBD1. Trimming removed 2 bases from V and 0 bases from J; junction bases left unmatched: 3. In germline, CDR1 is SGHRS, CDR2 YFSETQ. The CDR3 is 15 residues long. In nucleotides, the CDR3 is TGCGCCAGCAGCTTCGGGACAGGAATGAACACTGAAGCTTTCTTT. Its protein product is CASSFGTGMNTEAFF.

The CDR3 here is CASSVQGPSSGNTIYF. CDR3 bases: TGTGCCAGCAGTGTACAGGGGCCGAGCTCTGGAAACACCATATATTTT. The chain links TRBV6-1 to TRBJ1-3; 7 bases line up with TRBD1. With V trimmed by 4 bases and J by 0 bases, 6 bases remained unmatched. The CDR3 is 16 residues long. Germline CDR1 reads MNHNS; CDR2 reads SASEGT.

V is TRBV6-6 and J is TRBJ1-6; the D is unclear. V was clipped by 8 bases and J by 8 bases, with 22 bases between them. CDR3 length: 16 residues. CDR1 and CDR2 (germline): MNHNY, SVGAGI (reference sequence). The CDR3 region is CASGSHRGSLDSPLHF. CDR3 coding DNA: TGTGCCAGCGGATCCCACCGGGGTTCCTTGGATTCACCCCTCCACTTT.

This CDR3 is CASSYLAGGPFPGELFF. DNA of the CDR3: TGTGCCAGCAGTTATCTAGCGGGGGGGCCCTTTCCCGGGGAGCTGTTTTTT. J is TRBJ2-2 and V is TRBV27, with 12 bases fitting TRBD2. The CDR3 is 17 residues long. The trim removed 4 bases at V and 6 bases at J, leaving 9 bases unmatched. Looked up from germline, CDR1 is MNHEY and CDR2 is SMNVEV (reference sequence).

The chain uses TRBV25-1 and TRBJ2-3, with TRBD1 matching 9 bases. CDR1 is MGHDK, CDR2 SYGVNS, per germline. V dropped 3 bases and J dropped 2; count of bases not matched to a gene: 9. The CDR3 consists of 17 residues. CDR3 sequence reads: CASSDSGQGYITDTQYF. The CDR3 coding sequence is TGTGCCAGCAGTGACTCGGGACAGGGCTACATCACAGATACGCAGTATTTT. Full variable domain (remainder filled in from reference TRBV25-1 and TRBJ2-3): EADIYQTPRYLVIGTGKKITLECSQTMGHDKMYWYQQDPGMELHLIHYSYGVNSTEKGDLSSESTVSRIRTEHFPLTLESARPSHTSQYLCASSDSGQGYITDTQYFGPGTRLTVL.

This chain's CDR3 is CAWSVKGQKEAFF. The DNA for the CDR3 is TGTGCCTGGAGTGTTAAGGGACAGAAAGAAGCTTTCTTT. The rearrangement uses TRBV30 and TRBJ1-1; 7 nucleotides agree with TRBD1. The V and J ends lost 0 bases and 8 bases, in that order; junction bases with no gene match: 6. CDR3 size: 13 residues. The germline CDR1 and CDR2 sequences are GTSNPN and SVGIG (reference sequence).

The chain carries TRBV4-3 and TRBJ1-2; 7 bases map to TRBD1. This CDR3 spans 18 amino acids. With V trimmed by 0 bases and J by 2 bases, 12 bases remained unmatched. Germline V CDR1 and CDR2: LGHNA, YSLEER. CDR3 nucleotide sequence: TGCGCCAGCAGCCAAGACATCGACGATCCGGGACAGAACTATGGCTACACCTTC. Protein product: CASSQDIDDPGQNYGYTF.

The chain carries TRBV19 and TRBJ2-1; possibly TRBD2 for D (6 bases). The CDR3 totals 17 residues. The V and J ends lost 3 bases and 1 base respectively, with 16 bases between them. Germline CDR1 reads LNHDA; CDR2 reads SQIVND (reference sequence). The CDR3 is CASSIPRLVPSYNEQFF. CDR3 nucleotides: TGTGCCAGTAGTATCCCTAGACTAGTTCCTTCCTACAATGAGCAGTTCTTC.

The chain links TRBV5-1 to TRBJ1-4; D is unresolved. The CDR3 runs 13 residues. The V end was cut by 6 bases, the J end by 3 bases, with 9 bases between. Per germline, CDR1 SGHRS and CDR2 YFSETQ. CDR3 sequence: CASTREPNEKLFF. Here the CDR3 DNA reads TGCGCCAGCACCCGGGAACCTAATGAAAAACTGTTTTTT. Together with reference TRBV5-1 and TRBJ1-4, the CDR3 gives the full variable domain: KAGVTQTPRYLIKTRGQQVTLSCSPISGHRSVSWYQQTPGQGLQFLFEYFSETQRNKGNFPGRFSGRQFSNSRSEMNVSTLELGDSALYLCASTREPNEKLFFGSGTQLSVL.

The chain carries TRBV29-1 and TRBJ1-2; 7 nucleotides align to TRBD1. The CDR3 consists of 13 residues. The V gene end was trimmed by 5 bases and the J gene end by 6 bases; junction bases not matched to a gene: 9. CDR1 and CDR2 from the germline V gene are SQVTM and ANQGSEA. The CDR3 sequence: CSVQATRGDGYTF. The CDR3, as DNA: TGCAGCGTTCAGGCGACCAGGGGGGATGGCTACACCTTC.

This chain uses TRBV10-2 with TRBJ2-5; D gene ambiguous. V was pared by 3 bases and J by 0 bases, with 2 bases between. Germline V CDR1 and CDR2: WSHSY, SAAADI. The CDR3 is 12 amino acids. The chain's CDR3 is CASSDYQETQYF. The CDR3 region has the DNA TGCGCCAGCAGTGACTACCAAGAGACCCAGTACTTC.

CDR3 amino acids: CASSPLAGGKTDTQYF. The CDR3 DNA follows: TGTGCCAGCAGCCCTCTAGCGGGGGGGAAAACAGATACGCAGTATTTT. The rearrangement uses TRBV7-6 and TRBJ2-3; 12 bases are shared with TRBD2. The germline CDR1 and CDR2 sequences are SGHVS and FNYEAQ. The V segment lost 5 bases and the J segment 3 bases; nucleotides outside the gene matches: 6. The CDR3 is made up of 16 amino acids.

This clone came up a few times. The V call is TRBV5-4, the J call TRBJ1-2; D may be TRBD1 (6 bases). CDR1 and CDR2 (germline): SGHNT, YYREEE (reference sequence). This CDR3 comprises 14 residues. Trimming removed 4 bases at V and 7 bases at J, with 17 bases between. CDR3 nucleotide sequence: TGTGCCAGCAGCCCCGACAGGCCTGAAGCTGGCTACACCTTC. Its protein product is CASSPDRPEAGYTF.

The chain employs TRBV5-1 and TRBJ1-2; no firm D call. Germline V gene data show CDR1 as SGHRS and CDR2 as YFSETQ. CDR3 length: 10 residues. Trimming took off 4 bases at V and 6 bases at J, with 4 bases between the two ends. CDR3 nucleotides: TGCGCCAGCAGCCCGGATGGCTACACCTTC. It is translated as CASSPDGYTF.